The TCR beta chain under discussion was sequenced for a study of cytomegalovirus exposure and HLA in healthy donors. A note on this clone: No antigen is known for it. Germline is not matched at one junction end, which may reflect a read error.

The CDR3 runs to 15 residues. CDR1 and CDR2 (germline): MNHNY, SVGAGI (reference sequence). The PCR ran on 60 Vbeta and 13 Jbeta primers. Sequencing used immunoSEQ multiplex PCR; TCRdb keeps in-frame clones, though not all of them. This sample carries about 94,000 clones, about 80% of them seen once, and the ten largest clones take about 9.3%. Notes on the study in general: For most TCR sequences rarity was the rule, although some public TCRs occurred in many donors.

The sequence came from a human donor in good health. This chain connects TRBV6-6 to TRBJ2-3; TRBD2 matches at 7 bases. Sequencing was carried out using PBMCs. CDR3 amino acids: CASSDSGGGTDTQYF. The CDR3 region has the DNA TGTGCCAGCAGTGACTCTGGCGGGGGTACAGATACGCAGTATTTT.